What follows are 19 T cell receptor beta chains derived from one specimen sequenced in a study of OX40 agonist ivuxolimab in advanced cancers. Method: immunoSEQ multiplex PCR; TCRdb's copy keeps in-frame clones and lacks some. The sample has some 83,000 clones, about 89% seen once. Sample: CD4+ or CD8+ T cells sorted from blood, taken in a trial of the OX40 agonist ivuxolimab. Receptors were obtained from an adult with an advanced solid tumor such as melanoma, head and neck, liver or kidney cancer.

The genes are TRBV9 and TRBJ2-1; 13 bases are shared with TRBD2. Unmatched junction bases numbered 15, after V lost 0 bases and J lost 3 bases. This CDR3 region has 21 residues. Germline V gives CDR1 SGDLS, CDR2 YYNGEE. In nucleotides, the CDR3 is TGTGCCAGCAGCGTAGCCCGGGAAGGGACTAGCGGGGAGATCGGCTACAATGAGCAGTTCTTC. Protein product: CASSVAREGTSGEIGYNEQFF.

The rearrangement uses TRBV5-6 and TRBJ1-2; D gene ambiguous. This CDR3 contains 13 residues. V was pared by 1 base and J by 7 bases, with 11 bases between. Per germline, CDR1 SGHDT and CDR2 YYEEEE. CDR3 region: CASSLSTASGYTF. CDR3 in DNA: TGTGCCAGCAGCTTGTCCACAGCCAGTGGCTACACCTTC.

The chain carries TRBV13 and TRBJ2-6; weak D call: TRBD1 (6 bases). The V gene lost 0 bases and the J gene lost 4 bases, with 16 bases spanning the gap. The CDR3 runs 18 residues. CDR1 and CDR2 from the germline V gene are PRHDT and FYEKMQ (reference sequence). CDR3 loop: CASSLGREGGAGANVLTF. For the CDR3, the DNA is TGTGCCAGCAGCTTAGGCCGGGAAGGGGGAGCCGGGGCCAACGTCCTGACTTTC.

This chain joins TRBV10-3 and TRBJ2-7; TRBD1 matches 8 bases. V shed 10 bases, J shed 2 bases, and the junction held 10 bases outside the gene matches. The germline V gene encodes CDR1 ENHRY and CDR2 SYGVKD. This CDR3 is built from 14 residues. This CDR3 is CATEDRAFPYEQYV. CDR3 nucleotides: TGTGCCACGGAGGACAGGGCTTTTCCCTACGAGCAGTACGTC.

In the case of this clone: Other nucleotide sequences from this sample produce the same CDR3. The rearrangement links TRBV27 to TRBJ2-1, with TRBD2 matching over 11 bases. The CDR3 totals 15 residues. From germline, CDR1 is MNHEY and CDR2 SMNVEV (reference sequence). The V segment lost 5 bases and the J segment 3 bases; nucleotides outside the gene matches: 3. The CDR3 loop reads CASSPGTSGYNEQFF. CDR3 coding DNA: TGTGCCAGCAGTCCCGGGACTAGCGGCTACAATGAGCAGTTCTTC.

This chain connects TRBV27 to TRBJ1-1; D is ambiguous. CDR1 MNHEY and CDR2 SMNVEV come from the germline V gene (reference sequence). Deletions cut 3 bases from V and 1 base from J, with 9 bases between. The CDR3 length is 14 residues. The CDR3 reads CASSLRSGNTEAFF. The DNA for the CDR3 is TGTGCCAGCAGTTTGAGGTCTGGGAACACTGAAGCTTTCTTT.

The chain links TRBV6-5 to TRBJ1-5, with D hard to call. V dropped 4 bases and J dropped 6 bases, with 10 bases sitting between them. The CDR3 has 13 residues. Germline V CDR1 and CDR2: MNHEY, SVGAGI. CDR3 nucleotides: TGTGCCAGCAGTTCCAACACATTTCAGCCCCAGCATTTT. This sequence encodes CASSSNTFQPQHF.

This rearrangement joins TRBV2 to TRBJ2-1; 10 bases align to TRBD2. The ends lost 10 bases at V and 4 bases at J; junction bases unmatched: 10. Germline loops: CDR1 SNHLY, CDR2 FYNNEI. The CDR3 runs to 15 residues. The CDR3 bases are TGTGCCAACGCGCCGGGGACTAGCGTTTACAATGAGCAGTTCTTC. Its protein product is CANAPGTSVYNEQFF.

The chain has TRBV10-3 and TRBJ2-1; 8 positions match TRBD2. The CDR3 sequence is 15 residues long. Per germline, CDR1 ENHRY and CDR2 SYGVKD. J lost 1 base, V lost 3 bases, and 2 bases had no gene match. CDR3 sequence reads: CAISEGGGSYNEQFF. In DNA, the CDR3 is TGTGCCATCAGTGAAGGCGGGGGGTCCTACAATGAGCAGTTCTTC.

The J gene is TRBJ2-1, the V gene TRBV7-9; D possibly corresponds to TRBD2 (6 bases). V lost 1 base, J lost 15 bases, and 22 bases lay in between. The CDR3 has 15 residues. Germline V gene sequence: CDR1 SEHNR, CDR2 FQNEAQ (reference sequence). The CDR3 here is CASSLDLGGGPGRFF. The CDR3 DNA reads as TGTGCCAGCAGCTTAGATTTGGGAGGAGGACCTGGGCGGTTCTTC.

The rearrangement joins TRBV5-6 to TRBJ2-5, with unresolved D. The CDR3 sequence is 11 residues long. CDR1 and CDR2 from the germline V gene are SGHDT and YYEEEE. Trimming removed 4 bases from V and 5 bases from J, with 6 bases in between. CDR3 DNA: TGTGCCAGCAGCAGTGCCGAGACCCAGTACTTC. This encodes CASSSAETQYF.

The chain links TRBV4-3 to TRBJ2-5, with D perhaps matching TRBD1 (6 bases). The CDR3 loop spans 15 amino acids. The germline V gene has CDR1 LGHNA and CDR2 YSLEER. With 4 bases removed from V and 5 bases from J, the gap between germline ends came to 17 bases. DNA for the CDR3: TGCGCCAGCAGCCGACTACGGGACCAGGGGGAGACCCAGTACTTC. It encodes CASSRLRDQGETQYF.

In DNA, the CDR3 is TGTGCCAGCAGCTTAGCGGGCCACACAGATACGCAGTATTTT. Translation: CASSLAGHTDTQYF. The rearrangement joins TRBV13 to TRBJ2-3, with D unresolved. Germline assignment: CDR1 PRHDT and CDR2 FYEKMQ (reference sequence). The CDR3 has 14 amino acids. Trimming took off 1 base at V and 2 bases at J, with 7 bases between the two ends.

This rearrangement joins TRBV25-1 to TRBJ1-1; D is unclear. Germline V gives CDR1 MGHDK, CDR2 SYGVNS. The ends were cut back, 1 base at V and 2 bases at J, with 5 bases in the middle. The CDR3 length is 13 residues. This chain's CDR3 is CASSELDNTEAFF. The CDR3 DNA sequence: TGTGCCAGCAGTGAATTAGACAACACTGAAGCTTTCTTT. Variable domain in full (rest from reference TRBV25-1 and TRBJ1-1): EADIYQTPRYLVIGTGKKITLECSQTMGHDKMYWYQQDPGMELHLIHYSYGVNSTEKGDLSSESTVSRIRTEHFPLTLESARPSHTSQYLCASSELDNTEAFFGQGTRLTVV.

The rearrangement links TRBV4-3 to TRBJ1-3, with D perhaps matching TRBD1 (6 bases). The CDR3 sequence is 18 residues long. Trimming shortened V by 4 bases and J by 0 bases, and 19 bases separated the two germline ends. The germline V gene has CDR1 LGHNA and CDR2 YSLEER. In DNA, the CDR3 is TGCGCCAGCAGCCCCTTCTCCACAGGGATCTTCTCTGGAAACACCATATATTTT. Its translation: CASSPFSTGIFSGNTIYF.

This clone is a singleton in its sample. The V call is TRBV19, the J call TRBJ2-7; possibly TRBD2 for D (6 bases). The germline gives CDR1 LNHDA, CDR2 SQIVND (reference sequence). This CDR3 has 14 amino acids. Trimming pared 10 bases from V and 6 bases from J, leaving 22 bases between. The CDR3 sequence: CAIVPWGGKIEQYV. The CDR3 DNA follows: TGTGCCATAGTCCCGTGGGGCGGGAAAATCGAGCAGTACGTC.

V usage is TRBV9 and J usage is TRBJ2-1, with 9 nucleotides matching TRBD2. The CDR3 totals 19 residues. Germline lookup yields CDR1 SGDLS and CDR2 YYNGEE. V trimming: 0 bases; J trimming: 0 bases; junction bases outside the gene matches: 10. CDR3 protein: CASSVGRSGSPSSYNEQFF. The CDR3 nucleotides are TGTGCCAGCAGCGTAGGGCGTAGCGGGAGCCCTAGCTCCTACAATGAGCAGTTCTTC. Full variable domain (remainder filled in from reference TRBV9 and TRBJ2-1): DSGVTQTPKHLITATGQRVTLRCSPRSGDLSVYWYQQSLDQGLQFLIQYYNGEERAKGNILERFSAQQFPDLHSELNLSSLELGDSALYFCASSVGRSGSPSSYNEQFFGPGTRLTVL.

The rearrangement uses TRBV7-9 and TRBJ2-7; D not resolved. Germline CDR1 is SEHNR and CDR2 is FQNEAQ (reference sequence). The CDR3 extends over 17 amino acids. Deletions cut 2 bases from V and 2 bases from J, with 19 bases between. For the CDR3, the DNA is TGTGCCAGCAGCTTAAATCCCCGTTCGGCCGAGACCTACGAGCAGTACTTC. This gives the protein CASSLNPRSAETYEQYF.

The chain employs TRBV6-6 and TRBJ1-2; a possible D gene is TRBD1 (5 bases). The CDR3 runs to 15 residues. CDR1 and CDR2 (germline): MNHNY, SVGAGI (reference sequence). The V gene lost 5 bases and the J gene lost 3 bases, with 16 bases spanning the gap. DNA of the CDR3: TGTGCCAGCAGTGACTTGGACATACCAGACTATGGCTACACCTTC. It specifies CASSDLDIPDYGYTF.